Following are 8 T cell receptor beta chains from one sample sequenced in a study of cytomegalovirus exposure and HLA in healthy donors. The PCR was carried out with 60 Vbeta primers and 13 Jbeta primers. TCRdb's copy holds only in-frame clones and misses some; the assay was immunoSEQ multiplex PCR. The sample yields 140,000 to 150,000 clones, 65% to 85% seen once. Sequencing used PBMCs. The receptor set was obtained from a woman in her 40s in good health and CMV-seropositive.

J is TRBJ1-4 and V is TRBV7-6; tentatively, D is TRBD1 (5 bases). Trimming left V 2 bases short and J 7 bases short, with 14 bases between. The germline V gene encodes CDR1 SGHVS and CDR2 FNYEAQ. The CDR3 consists of 15 residues. For the CDR3, the DNA is TGTGCCAGCAGCTTAACCGACAGTGTGAGTGAAAAACTGTTTTTT. It yields the protein CASSLTDSVSEKLFF.

The chain joins TRBV6-5 to TRBJ2-7, with 11 bases aligning to TRBD2. Germline V CDR1 and CDR2: MNHEY, SVGAGI. This CDR3 comprises 14 residues. V trimming: 8 bases; J trimming: 7 bases; junction bases outside the gene matches: 10. CDR3 protein: CASCQGLAVCEQYF. The CDR3 DNA reads TGTGCCAGCTGCCAGGGACTAGCGGTGTGTGAGCAGTACTTC.

The chain employs TRBV18 and TRBJ1-1, with a weak D call TRBD1 (6 bases). The CDR3 extends over 15 amino acids. The germline V gene has CDR1 KGHSH and CDR2 LQKENI. V was clipped by 0 bases and J by 1 base, with 9 bases between them. The CDR3 here is CASSPPSRGNTEAFF. In DNA, the CDR3 is TGTGCCAGCTCACCACCGTCCAGGGGGAACACTGAAGCTTTCTTT.

This clone was picked up one time. This chain connects TRBV2 to TRBJ1-4; TRBD1 matches 9 bases. Trimming at V came to 4 bases and at J to 6 bases, leaving 3 bases not matched to a gene. In germline, CDR1 is SNHLY, CDR2 FYNNEI. This CDR3 comprises 14 residues. CDR3 in DNA: TGTGCCAGCAGTGGGCGGGACAGGGATGAAAAACTGTTTTTT. Residues: CASSGRDRDEKLFF.

The rearrangement uses TRBV18 and TRBJ1-1; 8 nucleotides align to TRBD1. This CDR3 is built from 17 residues. With V trimmed by 8 bases and J by 5 bases, 19 bases remained unmatched. The V gene's germline CDR1 is KGHSH and CDR2 LQKENI. The CDR3, as DNA: TGTGCCAGCCCACGGGAGGCGACAGGGGAAGGGAGAACTGAAGCTTTCTTT. This gives the protein CASPREATGEGRTEAFF.

In this sample, this clone turned up once. The chain is built from TRBV9 and TRBJ2-7; TRBD2 might be the D (5 bases). Trimming took 0 bases from V and 2 from J, leaving 9 bases between them. The CDR3 runs to 14 residues. Per germline, CDR1 SGDLS and CDR2 YYNGEE. CDR3 region: CASSVARGPYEQYF. The CDR3 DNA sequence: TGTGCCAGCAGCGTAGCTCGGGGTCCCTACGAGCAGTACTTC.

In its sample, this clone was seen once. This chain connects TRBV19 to TRBJ1-1, with a tentative D call TRBD1 (6 bases). V lost 7 bases, J lost 1 base, and 19 bases lay in between. Germline values: CDR1 LNHDA, CDR2 SQIVND (reference sequence). This CDR3 region has 16 residues. The CDR3 bases are TGTGCCAGTACCTTGACCCCGGGACATCCGAACACTGAAGCTTTCTTT. This codes for CASTLTPGHPNTEAFF. The full variable domain, completed using reference TRBV19 and TRBJ1-1, is DGGITQSPKYLFRKEGQNVTLSCEQNLNHDAMYWYRQDPGQGLRLIYYSQIVNDFQKGDIAEGYSVSREKKESFPLTVTSAQKNPTAFYLCASTLTPGHPNTEAFFGQGTRLTVV.

The chain combines TRBV2 with TRBJ2-2, with 9 bases matching TRBD2. CDR3 length equals 15 residues. Looked up from germline, CDR1 is SNHLY and CDR2 is FYNNEI. V lost 6 bases to trimming and J lost 7 bases; unmatched junction nucleotides: 9. DNA for the CDR3: TGTGCCAGCAGCCCACTAGCGGGTATAATCGGGGAGCTGTTTTTT. This codes for CASSPLAGIIGELFF.